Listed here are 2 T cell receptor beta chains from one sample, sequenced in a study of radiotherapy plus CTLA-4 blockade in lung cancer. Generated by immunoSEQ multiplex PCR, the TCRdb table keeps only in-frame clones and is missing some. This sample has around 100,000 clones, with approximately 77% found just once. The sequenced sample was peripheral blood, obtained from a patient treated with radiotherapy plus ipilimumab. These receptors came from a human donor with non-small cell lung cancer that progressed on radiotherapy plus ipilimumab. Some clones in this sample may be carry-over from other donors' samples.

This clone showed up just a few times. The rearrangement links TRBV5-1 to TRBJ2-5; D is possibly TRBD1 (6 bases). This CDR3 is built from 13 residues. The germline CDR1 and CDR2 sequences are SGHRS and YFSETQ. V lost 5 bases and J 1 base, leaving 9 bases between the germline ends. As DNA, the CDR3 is TGCGCCAGCAGTGCAGGGGTCCAAGAGACCCAGTACTTC. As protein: CASSAGVQETQYF.

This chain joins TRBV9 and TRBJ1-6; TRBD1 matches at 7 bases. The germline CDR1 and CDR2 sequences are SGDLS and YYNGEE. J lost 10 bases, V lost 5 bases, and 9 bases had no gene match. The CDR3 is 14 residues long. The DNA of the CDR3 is TGTGCCAGCAGGTCAACAGGGGTAGGGTCACCCCTCCACTTT. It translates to CASRSTGVGSPLHF.